This passage covers 7 T cell receptor beta chains from one sample sequenced in a study of cytomegalovirus exposure and HLA in healthy donors. PCR used 60 Vbeta primers and 13 Jbeta primers. Only in-frame clones appear in the TCRdb table, and some are missing; sequencing was by immunoSEQ multiplex PCR. The sample data list fewer than 150,000 clones. Specimen: PBMCs. These receptors were collected from a man between 35 and 55 years old in good health and CMV-seronegative.

This chain links TRBV5-1 with TRBJ1-1, with 8 bases that match TRBD1. Germline V gene data show CDR1 as SGHRS and CDR2 as YFSETQ. The ends lost 4 bases at V and 0 bases at J; junction bases unmatched: 5. This CDR3 is 15 amino acids long. The CDR3 region is CASSPRTGMNTEAFF. The CDR3 nucleotides read TGCGCCAGCAGCCCACGGACAGGGATGAACACTGAAGCTTTCTTT.

The rearrangement links TRBV7-9 to TRBJ2-7; TRBD1 aligns across 12 bases. The CDR3 consists of 16 residues. CDR1 and CDR2 from the germline V gene are SEHNR and FQNEAQ (reference sequence). The J segment lost 4 bases and the V segment lost 5 bases, leaving 9 bases of the junction unmatched. CDR3 loop: CASSAYRDRGRYEQYF. The CDR3 region has the DNA TGTGCCAGCAGCGCCTACCGGGACAGGGGGCGGTACGAGCAGTACTTC.

The chain carries TRBV19 and TRBJ2-6, with D perhaps matching TRBD1 (7 bases). CDR1 is LNHDA and CDR2 is SQIVND in the germline V gene (reference sequence). V lost 8 bases and J lost 3, with 11 bases in between. CDR3 length equals 14 residues. As DNA, the CDR3 is TGTGCCAGTGGAGGGGGCGGTGGGGCCAACGTCCTGACTTTC. Its protein is CASGGGGGANVLTF.

The chain has TRBV5-1 and TRBJ2-2; the D is unclear. Trimming removed 6 bases from V and 4 bases from J, with 13 bases in between. This CDR3 region has 14 residues. CDR1 and CDR2 from the germline V gene are SGHRS and YFSETQ. Here the CDR3 reads CASNAEVPTGELFF. The CDR3 coding sequence is TGCGCCAGCAACGCCGAGGTCCCCACCGGGGAGCTGTTTTTT.

The chain couples TRBV9 to TRBJ2-2; possible D gene TRBD1, 8 bases. The CDR3 is 19 amino acids. Trimming removed 0 bases from V and 2 bases from J, with 20 bases in between. In germline, CDR1 is SGDLS, CDR2 YYNGEE. CDR3 amino acids: CASSVVREAGGRNTGELFF. The CDR3 nucleotides are TGTGCCAGCAGCGTAGTTCGGGAGGCAGGGGGCAGAAACACCGGGGAGCTGTTTTTT.

The V and J genes are TRBV5-1 and TRBJ1-6; no clear D gene. Per germline, CDR1 SGHRS and CDR2 YFSETQ. The CDR3 runs to 15 residues. The V and J ends lost 0 bases and 8 bases respectively, with 12 bases between them. CDR3 DNA: TGCGCCAGCAGCTTGGGGGGAGGGAGGGATTCACCCCTCCACTTT. This sequence encodes CASSLGGGRDSPLHF.

The chain has TRBV27 and TRBJ1-1; TRBD1 aligns across 8 bases. After removal of 6 bases from V and 5 bases from J, the junction contained 17 bases not matched to a gene. CDR3 size: 17 residues. The germline V gene has CDR1 MNHEY and CDR2 SMNVEV (reference sequence). The CDR3 nucleotides read TGTGCCAGCAGCTTCAAGTCCAACAGGGGGAGGGGTACTGAAGCTTTCTTT. It codes for CASSFKSNRGRGTEAFF.